This TCR beta chain was identified during a study of tumor-infiltrating lymphocytes in primary liver carcinoma. Note on this clonotype: The target antigen is unknown. Sequence at one end of the junction differs from germline and may be a read error.

Without any cell sorting, roughly 17-31 mg of bulk tissue yielded co-extracted RNA and DNA. Patients had chronic HBV infection and were treatment-naive. Each tumor specimen held more than 85% viable tumor cells. The CDR3 extends over 14 amino acids. Germline assignment: CDR1 PRHDT and CDR2 FYEKMQ (reference sequence). The input was 500 ng total RNA; TCR beta cDNA was made from it with a constant-region primer. For TCR beta, libraries were produced by three nested multiplex PCR rounds using slightly modified ARM-PCR. Each of the first two PCR rounds ran roughly 9 cycles with TRBV1-TRBV30 forward and C-beta reverse primers. TCRdb independently ran MiXCR on the multiplex PCR reads; one entry per CDR3 protein. The data contain 100,000 or so distinct CDR3 sequences, about 63% of them singletons. Findings of the study overall: Significantly larger top-250-clone fractions were found in tumors than in blood (p = 0.039). A small share of top clones, only about 7-25%, was found in all five tumor regions.

Source material: liver tumor tissue from sampling region 2. Documented subset: tumor region T2, inferior pole. The sequence derives from a woman aged 55-70 years with primary liver carcinoma and hepatitis B virus infection. The rearrangement links TRBV13 to TRBJ2-7; no clear D. For the CDR3, the DNA is TGTGCCAACAGCTTGAGCGAGAGCTTCTACGAGCAGTACTTC. Protein product: CANSLSESFYEQYF.